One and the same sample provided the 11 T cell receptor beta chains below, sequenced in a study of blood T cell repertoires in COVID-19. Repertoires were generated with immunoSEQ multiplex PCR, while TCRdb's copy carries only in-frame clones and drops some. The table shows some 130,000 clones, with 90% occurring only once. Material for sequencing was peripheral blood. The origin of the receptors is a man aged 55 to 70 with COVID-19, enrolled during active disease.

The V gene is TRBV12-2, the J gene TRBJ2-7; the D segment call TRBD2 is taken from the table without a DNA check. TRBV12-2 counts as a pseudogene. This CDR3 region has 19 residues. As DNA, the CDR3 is TGTGCAAGTCGCTTAGTTATTGGACCGGGGTGGCAGTGGGACTACGAGCAGTACTTC. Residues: CASRLVIGPGWQWDYEQYF.

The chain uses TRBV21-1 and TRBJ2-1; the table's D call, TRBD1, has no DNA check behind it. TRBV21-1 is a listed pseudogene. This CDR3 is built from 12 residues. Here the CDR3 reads CASRKDSYEQFF. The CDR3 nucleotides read TGTGCCAGCAGGAAGGACAGTTATGAGCAGTTCTTC.

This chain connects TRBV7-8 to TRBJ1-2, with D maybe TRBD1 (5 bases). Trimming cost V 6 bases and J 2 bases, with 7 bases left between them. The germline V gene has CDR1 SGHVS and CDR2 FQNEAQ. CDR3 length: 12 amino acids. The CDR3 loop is CASSGGNYGYTF. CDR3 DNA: TGTGCCAGCAGTGGGGGGAACTATGGCTACACCTTC.

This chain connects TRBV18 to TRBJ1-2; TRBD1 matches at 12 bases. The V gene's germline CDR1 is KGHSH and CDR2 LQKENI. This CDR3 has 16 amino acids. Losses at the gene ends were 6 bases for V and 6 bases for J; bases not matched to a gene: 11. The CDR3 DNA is TGTGCCAGCTCCGCCATGACCGGGACAGGGGGCGATGGCTACACCTTC. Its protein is CASSAMTGTGGDGYTF.

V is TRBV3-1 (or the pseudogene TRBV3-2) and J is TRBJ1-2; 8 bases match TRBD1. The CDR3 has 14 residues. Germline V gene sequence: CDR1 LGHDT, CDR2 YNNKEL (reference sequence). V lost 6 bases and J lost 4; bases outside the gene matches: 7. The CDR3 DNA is TGTGCCAGCAGGAAGACAGGGGAGGTCTATGGCTACACCTTC. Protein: CASRKTGEVYGYTF.

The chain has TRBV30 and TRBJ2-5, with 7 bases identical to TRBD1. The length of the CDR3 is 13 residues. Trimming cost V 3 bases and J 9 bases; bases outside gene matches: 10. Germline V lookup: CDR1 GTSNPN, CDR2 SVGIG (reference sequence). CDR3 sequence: CAWSGQAAEAQYF. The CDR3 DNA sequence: TGTGCCTGGAGCGGACAGGCTGCCGAGGCCCAGTACTTC.

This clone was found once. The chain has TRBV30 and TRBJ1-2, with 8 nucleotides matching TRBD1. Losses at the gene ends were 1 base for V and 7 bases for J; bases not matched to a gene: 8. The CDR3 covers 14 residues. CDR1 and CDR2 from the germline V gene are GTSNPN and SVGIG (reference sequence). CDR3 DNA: TGTGCCTGGAGTGAAAAGACAGGGGCCGCTGGCTACACCTTC. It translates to CAWSEKTGAAGYTF.

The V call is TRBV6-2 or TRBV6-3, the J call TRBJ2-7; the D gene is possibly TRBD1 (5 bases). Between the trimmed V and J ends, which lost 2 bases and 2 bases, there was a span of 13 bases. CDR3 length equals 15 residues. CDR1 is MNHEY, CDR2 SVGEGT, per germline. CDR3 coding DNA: TGTGCCAGCAGTTACCTCGCGACAGAGACCTACGAGCAGTACTTC. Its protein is CASSYLATETYEQYF.

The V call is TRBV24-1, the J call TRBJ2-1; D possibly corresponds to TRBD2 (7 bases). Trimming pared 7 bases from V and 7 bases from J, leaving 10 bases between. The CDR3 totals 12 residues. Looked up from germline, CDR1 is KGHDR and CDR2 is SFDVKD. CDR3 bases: TGTGCCACCAGGGCGGGGGCAAATGAGCAGTTCTTC. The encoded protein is CATRAGANEQFF.

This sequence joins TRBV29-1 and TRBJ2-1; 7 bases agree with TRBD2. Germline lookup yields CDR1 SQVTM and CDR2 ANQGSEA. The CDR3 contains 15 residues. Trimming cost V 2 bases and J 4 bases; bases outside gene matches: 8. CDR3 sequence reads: CSVENGAGFYNEQFF. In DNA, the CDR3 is TGCAGCGTTGAAAACGGAGCGGGATTTTACAATGAGCAGTTCTTC.

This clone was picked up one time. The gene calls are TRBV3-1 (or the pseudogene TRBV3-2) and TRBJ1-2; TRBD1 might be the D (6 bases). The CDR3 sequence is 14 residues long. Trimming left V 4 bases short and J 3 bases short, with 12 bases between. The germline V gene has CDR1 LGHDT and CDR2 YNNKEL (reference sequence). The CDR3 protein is CASSPGDMHYGYTF. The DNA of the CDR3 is TGTGCCAGCAGCCCAGGGGACATGCACTATGGCTACACCTTC.